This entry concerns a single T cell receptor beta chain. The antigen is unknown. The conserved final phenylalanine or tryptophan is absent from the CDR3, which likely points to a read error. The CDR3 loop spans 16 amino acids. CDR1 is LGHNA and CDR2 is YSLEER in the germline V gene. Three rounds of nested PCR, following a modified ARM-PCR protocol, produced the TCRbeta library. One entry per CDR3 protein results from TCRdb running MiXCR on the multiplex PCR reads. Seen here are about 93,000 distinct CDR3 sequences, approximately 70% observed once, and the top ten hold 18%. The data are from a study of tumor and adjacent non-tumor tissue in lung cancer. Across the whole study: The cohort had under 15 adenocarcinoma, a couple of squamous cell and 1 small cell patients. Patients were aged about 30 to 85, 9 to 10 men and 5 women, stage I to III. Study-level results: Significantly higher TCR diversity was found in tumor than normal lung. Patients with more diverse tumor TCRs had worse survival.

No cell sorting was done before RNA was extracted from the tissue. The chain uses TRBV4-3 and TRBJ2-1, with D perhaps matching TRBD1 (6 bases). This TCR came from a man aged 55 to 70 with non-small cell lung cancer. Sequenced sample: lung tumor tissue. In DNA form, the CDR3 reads TGCGCCAGCAGCCCCGCCGGGACACGAATTTACAATGGGCAGTTCTAC. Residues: CASSPAGTRIYNGQFY.